This entry lists 24 T cell receptor beta chains sequenced from one sample in a study of T cells after yellow fever vaccination (dated by TCRdb to the late 2010s). The sample's treatment or condition label, in plain terms: live attenuated yellow fever vaccine strain. To prepare the library, 5' RACE was applied. Sequencing relied on an Illumina NovaSeq 6000. Clones were called with MiXCR by TCRdb after fastp trimmed the public reads at Q25, and only in-frame beta chains were retained. Each CDR3 protein appears once, grouped with its most common genes and DNA. The sample yields some 150,000 distinct CDR3 sequences; about 11% were counted once. Of the sample, about 38% is held by the ten largest clones. Specimen: CD8+ T cells sorted from PBMCs, collected 15 days after the yellow fever booster vaccination. Receptors were obtained from a man aged 18 to 29 who received the YFV17D yellow fever vaccine.

This clonotype has a handful of counts. J is TRBJ2-3 and V is TRBV12-3 or TRBV12-4; 13 bases agree with TRBD2. V gave up 6 bases and J gave up 12 bases; unmatched junction bases: 12. The CDR3 runs to 15 residues. The CDR3 bases are TGTGCCAGCAGCCTTAGACTAGCGGGGGGCGAGATTCAGTATTTT. It codes for CASSLRLAGGEIQYF.

The chain links TRBV30 to TRBJ2-1, with 7 bases lining up with TRBD2. The CDR3 has 14 amino acids. Germline CDR1 and CDR2: GTSNPN and SVGIG (reference sequence). With V trimmed by 8 bases and J by 2 bases, 9 bases remained unmatched. CDR3 coding DNA: TGTGCCCTGGAGGCGGGGGATCCCTACAATGAGCAGTTCTTC. Translated, it gives CALEAGDPYNEQFF. The full variable domain, with the rest looked up from reference TRBV30 and TRBJ2-1, is SQTIHQWPATLVQPVGSPLSLECTVEGTSNPNLYWYRQAAGRGLQLLFYSVGIGQISSEVPQNLSASRPQDRQFILSSKKLLLSDSGFYLCALEAGDPYNEQFFGPGTRLTVL.

In its sample, this clonotype was seen many times. CDR3 DNA sequence: TGTGCCAGCAGTTCGGCAGAGAACACTGAAGCTTTCTTT. This gives the protein CASSSAENTEAFF. This sequence joins TRBV6-6 and TRBJ1-1; D remains unclear. There are 13 residues in the CDR3. V lost 4 bases, J lost 1 base, and 7 bases lay in between. Germline loops: CDR1 MNHNY, CDR2 SVGAGI (reference sequence).

This clonotype came up a few times. The V call is TRBV20-1, the J call TRBJ2-3; 10 bases fit TRBD2. CDR1 is DFQATT and CDR2 is SNEGSKA in the germline V gene (reference sequence). V shed 1 base, J shed 0 bases, and the junction held 10 bases outside the gene matches. The CDR3 length is 18 residues. CDR3 region: CSARVAGGLPASTDTQYF. In DNA form, the CDR3 reads TGCAGTGCTAGAGTAGCGGGGGGACTTCCAGCTAGCACAGATACGCAGTATTTT.

At least ten counts were recorded for this clonotype. The rearrangement links TRBV11-2 to TRBJ2-7; D remains ambiguous. V was pared by 2 bases and J by 4 bases, with 12 bases between. The length of the CDR3 is 14 residues. The germline gives CDR1 SGHAT, CDR2 FQNNGV. The CDR3 DNA follows: TGTGCCAGCAGCTTACCACTACCACCTTACGAGCAGTACTTC. This sequence encodes CASSLPLPPYEQYF.

This sequence joins TRBV20-1 and TRBJ2-3; no reliable D call. Between the trimmed V and J ends, which lost 2 bases and 4 bases, there was a span of 7 bases. The germline CDR1 and CDR2 sequences are DFQATT and SNEGSKA (reference sequence). The CDR3 has 12 amino acids. CDR3 DNA: TGCAGTGCTAGACTACCCCCAGATACGCAGTATTTT. Its protein is CSARLPPDTQYF.

This chain connects TRBV7-8 to TRBJ2-3, with TRBD2 matching 10 bases. V lost 6 bases, J lost 2 bases, and 8 bases stayed unmatched. The CDR3 is 16 residues long. Germline lookup yields CDR1 SGHVS and CDR2 FQNEAQ. CDR3 sequence (DNA): TGTGCCAGCAGGATATCTAGCGGGGGCTACACAGATACGCAGTATTTT. Translated: CASRISSGGYTDTQYF.

The rearrangement uses TRBV6-5 and TRBJ2-1, with D unresolved. Germline V gene lookup returns CDR1 MNHEY and CDR2 SVGAGI. The CDR3 covers 13 residues. V was cut by 0 bases and J by 9 bases, with 9 bases left in between. CDR3 sequence (DNA): TGTGCCAGCAGTTACTCACAGTATGGTGAGCAGTTCTTC. Translated, it gives CASSYSQYGEQFF.

The chain recombines TRBV14 with TRBJ1-2; no clear D. Germline values: CDR1 SGHDN, CDR2 FVKESK. The CDR3 has 14 residues. V gave up 1 base and J gave up 2 bases, with 8 bases separating them. Here the CDR3 reads CASSQVHGNYGYTF. The CDR3 DNA reads as TGTGCCAGCAGCCAAGTGCACGGGAACTATGGCTACACCTTC.

This clonotype was counted between two and nine times. The J gene is TRBJ1-5, the V gene TRBV6-6; D gene uncertain. CDR3 length: 14 amino acids. Germline CDR1 and CDR2: MNHNY and SVGAGI (reference sequence). Trimming shortened V by 2 bases and J by 4 bases, and 9 bases separated the two germline ends. CDR3 DNA sequence: TGTGCCAGCAGTTACGTCGCCGTAAATCAGCCCCAGCATTTT. It yields the protein CASSYVAVNQPQHF.

This clonotype was counted between two and nine times. The chain combines TRBV7-9 with TRBJ1-1; D is undetermined. The CDR3 length is 15 residues. Between the trimmed V and J ends, which lost 3 bases and 2 bases, there was a span of 13 bases. From germline, CDR1 is SEHNR and CDR2 FQNEAQ (reference sequence). CDR3 loop: CASSFPSGGNTEAFF. The CDR3 DNA is TGTGCCAGCAGCTTTCCGTCAGGTGGTAACACTGAAGCTTTCTTT.

This clonotype was counted a few times. The V gene is TRBV3-1, the J gene TRBJ2-3, with 12 bases aligning to TRBD2. CDR3 length: 16 residues. CDR1 and CDR2 from the germline V gene are LGHDT and YNNKEL (reference sequence). The V and J ends lost 1 base and 5 bases, in that order; junction bases with no gene match: 4. In nucleotides, the CDR3 is TGTGCCAGCAGCCAAGCTAGCGGGGGGGAGGTAGATACGCAGTATTTT. Amino acids: CASSQASGGEVDTQYF.

This chain joins TRBV5-1 and TRBJ2-3; D unresolved. The germline V and J ends were trimmed by 5 bases and 2 bases, with 6 bases remaining between them. This CDR3 has 12 residues. The germline CDR1 and CDR2 sequences are SGHRS and YFSETQ. The CDR3 reads CASRGNTDTQYF. CDR3 bases: TGCGCCAGCAGGGGAAACACAGATACGCAGTATTTT.

The sample holds a few counts of this clonotype. This chain connects TRBV7-8 to TRBJ1-1; D might be TRBD1 (5 bases). The germline V gene encodes CDR1 SGHVS and CDR2 FQNEAQ. The CDR3 loop spans 15 amino acids. V dropped 5 bases and J dropped 0 bases, with 13 bases sitting between them. The CDR3 loop is CASSPQEYLNTEAFF. CDR3 in DNA: TGTGCCAGCAGCCCACAGGAGTACTTGAACACTGAAGCTTTCTTT.

Regarding this clonotype: A read error may account for a junction end that differs from germline. V usage is TRBV6-2 or TRBV6-3 and J usage is TRBJ2-7; D is unresolved. CDR1 and CDR2 from the germline V gene are MNHEY and SVGEGT. The CDR3 loop spans 12 amino acids. The CDR3 DNA reads as TGTGCCAGCAGTTACTCGAAGTCTCCGGGCCACTTC. Protein: CASSYSKSPGHF.

Only a few counts were recorded for this clonotype. The rearrangement joins TRBV7-2 to TRBJ2-2; no clear D. Germline CDR1 is SGHTA and CDR2 is FQGNSA. The ends were cut back, 2 bases at V and 7 bases at J, with 11 bases in the middle. CDR3 size: 14 residues. The CDR3 DNA reads as TGTGCCAGCAGCTTATATGGGCCGGACGGGGAGCTGTTTTTT. Translated: CASSLYGPDGELFF.

This clonotype was counted only a few times. V usage is TRBV4-1 and J usage is TRBJ2-7; possibly TRBD1 or TRBD2 for D (6 bases each). This CDR3 spans 15 amino acids. The germline V gene encodes CDR1 MGHRA and CDR2 YSYEKL. With 1 base removed from V and 4 bases from J, the gap between germline ends came to 14 bases. The CDR3 coding sequence is TGCGCCAGCAGCCAAGTGGAGGGGGAGGTTTACGAGCAGTACTTC. Protein product: CASSQVEGEVYEQYF.

This clonotype was detected a few times. This chain uses TRBV6-2 or TRBV6-3 with TRBJ2-3, with 10 bases fitting TRBD2. Germline CDR1 is MNHEY and CDR2 is SVGEGT. The trim removed 2 bases at V and 5 bases at J, leaving 7 bases unmatched. The CDR3 consists of 16 residues. The CDR3 region is CASSYSAASGRDTQYF. In nucleotides, the CDR3 is TGTGCCAGCAGTTACAGCGCGGCTAGCGGGAGAGATACGCAGTATTTT.

In its sample, this clonotype was seen a few times. This CDR3 reads CASSLYRSSSYEQYF. In DNA form, the CDR3 reads TGTGCCAGCAGCTTGTACAGATCAAGCTCCTACGAGCAGTACTTC. The J gene is TRBJ2-7, the V gene TRBV5-5, with no clear D. Germline-derived CDR1 and CDR2 are SGHKS and YYEKEE (reference sequence). The V end lost 1 base, the J end lost 0 bases, and 11 bases lay between the germline ends. The CDR3 spans 15 residues.

This chain links TRBV11-2 with TRBJ2-5; 7 bases match TRBD1. V was pared by 4 bases and J by 7 bases, with 18 bases of the junction left unmatched. The CDR3 loop spans 17 amino acids. CDR1 and CDR2 from the germline V gene are SGHAT and FQNNGV. CDR3 in DNA: TGTGCCAGCAGCTATCGACAGGGCTTCGGTGGCTTATCGACCCAGTACTTC. Its translation: CASSYRQGFGGLSTQYF.

There are a few counts of this clonotype. The rearrangement joins TRBV6-2 or TRBV6-3 to TRBJ1-1; perhaps TRBD1 as D (5 bases). This CDR3 has 19 residues. Per germline, CDR1 MNHEY and CDR2 SVGEGT. With 5 bases removed from V and 0 bases from J, the gap between germline ends came to 25 bases. This chain's CDR3 is CASSPSLQVKPAMNTEAFF. The CDR3, as DNA: TGTGCCAGCAGTCCTTCCCTACAGGTGAAACCTGCCATGAACACTGAAGCTTTCTTT.

The sample holds many counts of this clonotype. The chain combines TRBV5-1 with TRBJ2-1; 7 bases map to TRBD2. The V segment lost 5 bases and the J segment 5 bases; nucleotides outside the gene matches: 7. There are 14 residues in the CDR3. Germline assignment: CDR1 SGHRS and CDR2 YFSETQ. CDR3 sequence (DNA): TGCGCCAGCAGTAGCAGCGGGACTAACAATGAGCAGTTCTTC. Its translation is CASSSSGTNNEQFF.

This clonotype was found many times. The chain carries TRBV27 and TRBJ2-3; the match to TRBD2 covers 9 bases. The junction had 10 bases not matched to a gene; V was cut back by 3 bases and J by 6 bases. The CDR3 has 16 amino acids. CDR1 is MNHEY and CDR2 is SMNVEV in the germline V gene (reference sequence). CDR3 DNA sequence: TGTGCCAGCAGTTTCTTAGCGGGGGCCCGTGAGGATACGCAGTATTTT. Residues: CASSFLAGAREDTQYF.

The chain employs TRBV6-5 and TRBJ2-7; D is possibly TRBD1 (5 bases). From germline, CDR1 is MNHEY and CDR2 SVGAGI. Trimming took 2 bases from V and 5 from J, leaving 10 bases between them. The CDR3 runs 13 residues. CDR3 residues: CASSYQGVDEQYF. In DNA, the CDR3 is TGTGCCAGCAGTTACCAAGGGGTCGACGAGCAGTACTTC.